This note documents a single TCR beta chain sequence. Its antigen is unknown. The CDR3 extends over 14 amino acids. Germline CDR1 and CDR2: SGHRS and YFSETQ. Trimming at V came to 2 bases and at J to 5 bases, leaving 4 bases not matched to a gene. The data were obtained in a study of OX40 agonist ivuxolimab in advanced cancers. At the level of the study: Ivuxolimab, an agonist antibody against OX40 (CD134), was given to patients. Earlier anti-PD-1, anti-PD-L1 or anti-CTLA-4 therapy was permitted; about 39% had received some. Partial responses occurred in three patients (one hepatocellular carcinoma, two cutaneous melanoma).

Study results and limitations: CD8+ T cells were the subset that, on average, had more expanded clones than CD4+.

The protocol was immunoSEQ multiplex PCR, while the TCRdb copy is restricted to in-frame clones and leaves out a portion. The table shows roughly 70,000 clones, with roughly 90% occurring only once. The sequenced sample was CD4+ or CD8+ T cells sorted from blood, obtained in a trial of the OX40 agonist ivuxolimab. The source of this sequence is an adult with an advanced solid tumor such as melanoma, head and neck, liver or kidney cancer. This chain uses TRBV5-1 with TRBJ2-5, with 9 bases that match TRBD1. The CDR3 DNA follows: TGCGCCAGCAGCTTAAACAGGGGGCAGGAGACCCAGTACTTC. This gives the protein CASSLNRGQETQYF.